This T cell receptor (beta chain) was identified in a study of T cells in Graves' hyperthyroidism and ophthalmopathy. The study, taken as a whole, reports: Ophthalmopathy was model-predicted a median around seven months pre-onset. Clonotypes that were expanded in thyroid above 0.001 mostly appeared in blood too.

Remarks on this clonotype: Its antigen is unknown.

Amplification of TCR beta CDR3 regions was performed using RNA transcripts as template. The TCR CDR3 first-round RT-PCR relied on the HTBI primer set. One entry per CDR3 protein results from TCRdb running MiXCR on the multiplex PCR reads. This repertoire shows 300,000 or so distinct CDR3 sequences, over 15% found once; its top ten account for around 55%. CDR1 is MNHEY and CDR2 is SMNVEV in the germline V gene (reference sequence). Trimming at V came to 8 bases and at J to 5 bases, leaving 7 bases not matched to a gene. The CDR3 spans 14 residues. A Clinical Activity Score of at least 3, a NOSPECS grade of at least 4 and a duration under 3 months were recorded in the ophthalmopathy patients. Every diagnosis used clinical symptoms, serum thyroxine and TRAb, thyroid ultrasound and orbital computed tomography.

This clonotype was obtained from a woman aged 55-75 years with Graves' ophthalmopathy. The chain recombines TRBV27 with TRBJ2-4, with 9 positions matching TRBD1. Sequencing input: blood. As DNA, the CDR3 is TGTGCCAGCGGCCCCCGGGACAGGGAAAACATTCAGTACTTC. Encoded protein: CASGPRDRENIQYF.